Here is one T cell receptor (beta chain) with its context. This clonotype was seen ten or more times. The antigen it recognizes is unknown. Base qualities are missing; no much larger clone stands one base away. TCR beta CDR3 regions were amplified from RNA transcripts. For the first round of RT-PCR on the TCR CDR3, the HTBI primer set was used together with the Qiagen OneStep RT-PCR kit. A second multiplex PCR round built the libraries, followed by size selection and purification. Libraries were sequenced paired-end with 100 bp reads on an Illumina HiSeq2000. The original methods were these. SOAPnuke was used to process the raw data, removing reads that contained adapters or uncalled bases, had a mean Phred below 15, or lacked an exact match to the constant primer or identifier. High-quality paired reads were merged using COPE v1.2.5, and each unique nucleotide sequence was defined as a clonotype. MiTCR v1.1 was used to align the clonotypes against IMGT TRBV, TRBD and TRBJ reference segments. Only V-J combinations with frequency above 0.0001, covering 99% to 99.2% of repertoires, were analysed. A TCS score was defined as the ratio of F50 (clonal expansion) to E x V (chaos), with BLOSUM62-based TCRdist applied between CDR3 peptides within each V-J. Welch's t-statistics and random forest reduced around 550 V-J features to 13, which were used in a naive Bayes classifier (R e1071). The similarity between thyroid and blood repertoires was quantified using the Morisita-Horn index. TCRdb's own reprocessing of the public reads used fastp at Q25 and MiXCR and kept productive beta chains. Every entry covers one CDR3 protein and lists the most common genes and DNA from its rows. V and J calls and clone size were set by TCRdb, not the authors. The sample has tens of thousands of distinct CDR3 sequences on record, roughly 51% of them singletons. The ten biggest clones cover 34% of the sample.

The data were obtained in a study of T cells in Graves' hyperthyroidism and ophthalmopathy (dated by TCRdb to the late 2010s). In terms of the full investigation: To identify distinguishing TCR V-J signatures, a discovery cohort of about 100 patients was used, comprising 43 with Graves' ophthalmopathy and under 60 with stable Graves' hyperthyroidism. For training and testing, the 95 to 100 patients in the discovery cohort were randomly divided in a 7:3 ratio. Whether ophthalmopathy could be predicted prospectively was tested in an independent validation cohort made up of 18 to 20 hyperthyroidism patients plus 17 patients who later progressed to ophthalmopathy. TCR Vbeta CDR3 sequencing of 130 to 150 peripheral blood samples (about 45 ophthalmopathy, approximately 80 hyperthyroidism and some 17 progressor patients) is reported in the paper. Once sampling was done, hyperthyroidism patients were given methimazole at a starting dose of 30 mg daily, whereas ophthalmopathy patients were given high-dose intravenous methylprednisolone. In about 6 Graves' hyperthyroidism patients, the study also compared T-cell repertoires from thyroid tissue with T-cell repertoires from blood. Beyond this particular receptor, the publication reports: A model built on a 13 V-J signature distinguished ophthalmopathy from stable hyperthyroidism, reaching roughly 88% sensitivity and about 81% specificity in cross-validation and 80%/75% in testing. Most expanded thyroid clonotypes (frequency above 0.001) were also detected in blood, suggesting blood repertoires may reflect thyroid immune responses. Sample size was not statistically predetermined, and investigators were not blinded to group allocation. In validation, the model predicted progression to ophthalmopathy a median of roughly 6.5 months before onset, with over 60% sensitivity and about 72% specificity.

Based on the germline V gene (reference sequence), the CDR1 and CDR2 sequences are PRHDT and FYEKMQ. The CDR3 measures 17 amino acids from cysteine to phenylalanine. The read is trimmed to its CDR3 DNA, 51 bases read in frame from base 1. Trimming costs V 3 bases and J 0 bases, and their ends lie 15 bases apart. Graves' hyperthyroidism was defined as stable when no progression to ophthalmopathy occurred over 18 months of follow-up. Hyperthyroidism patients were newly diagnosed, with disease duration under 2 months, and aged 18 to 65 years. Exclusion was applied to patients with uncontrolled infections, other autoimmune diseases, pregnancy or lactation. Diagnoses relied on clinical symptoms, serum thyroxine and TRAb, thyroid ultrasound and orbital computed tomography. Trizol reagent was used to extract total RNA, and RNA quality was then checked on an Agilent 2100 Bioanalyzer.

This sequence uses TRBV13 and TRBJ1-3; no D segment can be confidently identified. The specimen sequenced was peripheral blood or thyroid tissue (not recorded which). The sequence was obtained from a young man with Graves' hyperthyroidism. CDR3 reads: CASSFYSVGRSGNTIYF. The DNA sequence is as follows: TGTGCCAGCAGCTTTTATTCGGTGGGTCGCTCTGGAAACACCATATATTTT. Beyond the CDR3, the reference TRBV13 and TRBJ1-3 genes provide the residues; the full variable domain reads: AAGVIQSPRHLIKEKRETATLKCYPIPRHDTVYWYQQGPGQDPQFLISFYEKMQSDKGSIPDRFSAQQFSDYHSELNMSSLELGDSALYFCASSFYSVGRSGNTIYFGEGSWLTVV.